These 7 T cell receptor beta chains originate from one sample sequenced in a study of immune cell composition in non-small cell lung cancer (dated by TCRdb to 2017 to 2019). The method was the immunoSEQ multiplex PCR assay. This immuneACCESS table, as held by TCRdb, lists in-frame sequences with V and J called but not all clones. Of the missing ones, under half trace to an unresolved V gene in checked studies; the others have no known cause. Here the sample has some 6,600 clones; about 83% occur a single time. The ten biggest clones cover approximately 15% of the sample. Sequencing was done on a sample of lung tumor tissue. Every receptor here comes from a human donor with non-small cell lung cancer.

The genes are TRBV6-5 and TRBJ2-7; 9 nucleotides match TRBD2. The CDR3 is made up of 14 amino acids. V dropped 7 bases and J dropped 1; count of bases not matched to a gene: 5. Germline V gene data show CDR1 as MNHEY and CDR2 as SVGAGI. The CDR3 DNA reads TGTGCCAGCACCCGGACTAGCGCGTCCTACGAGCAGTACTTC. Protein: CASTRTSASYEQYF.

This clone was recorded once. The V and J genes are TRBV7-8 and TRBJ2-7, with D maybe TRBD2 (6 bases). Between the trimmed V and J ends, which lost 6 bases and 4 bases, there was a span of 22 bases. The germline V gene encodes CDR1 SGHVS and CDR2 FQNEAQ. CDR3 size: 16 residues. The CDR3 sequence: CASSFREARGSYEQYF. For the CDR3, the DNA is TGTGCCAGCAGTTTTAGGGAGGCGAGGGGATCTTACGAGCAGTACTTC.

The chain carries TRBV6-5 and TRBJ1-5; D is unclear. This CDR3 contains 15 residues. The V and J ends lost 0 bases and 5 bases respectively, with 11 bases between them. Looked up from germline, CDR1 is MNHEY and CDR2 is SVGAGI. DNA for the CDR3: TGTGCCAGCAGTTACTCCCACGGGTCTGATCAGCCCCAGCATTTT. Translation: CASSYSHGSDQPQHF.

This sequence joins TRBV5-8 and TRBJ1-6; D not certain. Germline-derived CDR1 and CDR2 are SGHTS and YDEGEE. This CDR3 spans 15 amino acids. V was cut by 4 bases and J by 7 bases, with 15 bases left in between. This CDR3 reads CASSPGWVENSPLHF. For the CDR3, the DNA is TGTGCCAGCAGCCCGGGTTGGGTTGAGAATTCACCCCTCCACTTT.

This clone is a singleton in its sample. The chain uses TRBV9 and TRBJ1-2, with D maybe TRBD1 (6 bases). CDR1 is SGDLS, CDR2 YYNGEE, per germline. The CDR3 spans 15 residues. The V and J ends lost 4 bases and 6 bases respectively, with 19 bases between them. The CDR3 DNA reads TGTGCCAGCAGCCCCCGCTACCACAACAGGGATGGCTACACCTTC. It encodes CASSPRYHNRDGYTF. Together with reference TRBV9 and TRBJ1-2, the CDR3 gives the full variable domain: DSGVTQTPKHLITATGQRVTLRCSPRSGDLSVYWYQQSLDQGLQFLIQYYNGEERAKGNILERFSAQQFPDLHSELNLSSLELGDSALYFCASSPRYHNRDGYTFGSGTRLTVV.

For this clone: One junction end disagrees with the germline gene, perhaps due to a read error. The chain is built from TRBV7-9 and TRBJ1-2; 9 bases agree with TRBD1. The CDR3 loop spans 19 amino acids. The V gene's germline CDR1 is SEHNR and CDR2 FQNEAQ (reference sequence). The CDR3 DNA reads as TGTACCAGCAGCTCTGCTACAGGGGGCGCGGTCGGTGGGTACTATGGCTACACCTTC. Translating gives CTSSSATGGAVGGYYGYTF.

This clone showed up just a few times. The CDR3 loop is CARDDRDGYTF. DNA of the CDR3: TGTGCCAGAGATGACAGGGACGGCTACACCTTC. The chain uses TRBV6-4 and TRBJ1-2; 7 bases are a match to TRBD1. The CDR3 length is 11 residues. J lost 8 bases, V lost 9 bases, and 6 bases had no gene match. Germline CDR1 and CDR2: MRHNA and SNTAGT.